A single TCR beta chain is shown here with its context. Seattle patients were enrolled during active infection and followed longitudinally. There are 17 residues in the CDR3. Germline CDR1 is LGHNA and CDR2 is YSLEER. V lost 4 bases and J 12 bases, leaving 31 bases between the germline ends. In the original processing: Estimated nucleated cell counts came from reference gene primer amplification. Method: immunoSEQ multiplex PCR; TCRdb's copy keeps in-frame clones and lacks some. The V and J calls and clone size are taken from that table; D and trimming were inferred from the DNA. The sample carries 50,000 or so clones, approximately 83% recorded once. This sample was included in a study of blood T cell repertoires in COVID-19. Across the study: COVID-19 samples from acute and convalescent phases originated in the United States, Italy and Spain. Nucleic acid was either cDNA or gDNA, and it came from T cells, B-cell-depleted T cells, or PBMCs.

The V and J genes are TRBV4-3 and TRBJ2-7, with a weak D call TRBD2 (5 bases). The sample consisted of peripheral blood. This clonotype was sampled from a man older than 75 with COVID-19, enrolled during active disease. DNA of the CDR3: TGCGCCAGCAGCCGAGAAAAGGGTGGGTTCTCCACCCCTCGGGGGTACGTC. Translating it yields CASSREKGGFSTPRGYV.